This T cell receptor beta chain was profiled in a study of blood T cell repertoires in COVID-19. Study at large: Sites across the United States, Italy and Spain contributed samples from acute and convalescent COVID-19. PBMCs, B-cell-depleted T cells, or T cells provided the cDNA or gDNA that made up the material.

How the authors handled the data: For nucleated cells, counts were estimated from reference gene primer amplification. Assay: immunoSEQ multiplex PCR; the TCRdb copy retains only in-frame clones and omits some. From that table come the V and J calls and clone size; the DNA was used to work out D and trimming. The sample lists around 200,000 clones, 70% to 85% occurring once. The specimen was peripheral blood. The receptor comes from a human donor in a cohort sampled during active COVID-19.

CDR3 protein: CASSFGRGNEQFF. The CDR3 region has the DNA TGTGCCAGCAGCTTCGGACGGGGCAATGAGCAGTTCTTC. V is TRBV11-3 and J is TRBJ2-1, with D maybe TRBD2 (5 bases). With 3 bases removed from V and 6 bases from J, the gap between germline ends came to 9 bases. Per germline, CDR1 SGHNT and CDR2 YENEEA. The CDR3 has 13 amino acids.